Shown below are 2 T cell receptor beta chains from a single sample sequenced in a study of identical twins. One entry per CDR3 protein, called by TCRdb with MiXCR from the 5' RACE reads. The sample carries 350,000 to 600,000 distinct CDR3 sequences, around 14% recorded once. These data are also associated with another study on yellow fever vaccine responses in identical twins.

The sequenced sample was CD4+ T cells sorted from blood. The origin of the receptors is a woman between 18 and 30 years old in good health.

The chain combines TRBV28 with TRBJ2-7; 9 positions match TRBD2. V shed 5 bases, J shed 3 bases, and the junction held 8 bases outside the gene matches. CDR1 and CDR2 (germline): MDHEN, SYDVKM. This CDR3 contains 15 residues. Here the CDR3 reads CASSPSGIPIYEQYF. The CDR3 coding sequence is TGTGCCAGCAGTCCTAGCGGGATCCCGATCTACGAGCAGTACTTC.

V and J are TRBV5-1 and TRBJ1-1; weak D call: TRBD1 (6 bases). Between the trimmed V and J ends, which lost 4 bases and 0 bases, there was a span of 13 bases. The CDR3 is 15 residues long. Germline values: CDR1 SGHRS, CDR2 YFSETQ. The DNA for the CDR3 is TGCGCCAGCAGCGGTGGGGGCAGGGTGAACACTGAAGCTTTCTTT. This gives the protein CASSGGGRVNTEAFF.